The 3 T cell receptor beta chains below all came from one sample that was sequenced in a study of CXCR3-negative and CXCR3-positive naive CD8 T cells. cDNA libraries for TRB were generated by 5' RACE incorporating UMI labels. With the 5' RACE reads reprocessed, TCRdb shows one record per CDR3 protein and no DNA. This sample contains nearly 45,000 distinct CDR3 sequences. The specimen sequenced was memory CD8+ T cells from blood. These receptors were collected from a human donor in good health. Some clones in this sample may be carry-over from other donors' samples.

The chain recombines TRBV6-5 with TRBJ2-1; the TRBD2 assignment by TCRdb is unverifiable without DNA. This CDR3 region has 13 residues. Germline V gene data show CDR1 as MNHEY and CDR2 as SVGAGI. The CDR3 is CASRPGLFNEQFF.

The V call is TRBV6-5, the J call TRBJ2-5. CDR1 and CDR2 (germline): MNHEY, SVGAGI. The CDR3 loop spans 13 amino acids. CDR3 protein: CASSSYSLGTQYF.

The V and J genes are TRBV7-8 and TRBJ2-1. The germline V gene has CDR1 SGHVS and CDR2 FQNEAQ. The CDR3 is made up of 14 amino acids. CDR3 sequence reads: CASQLARYPDEQFF.